The rows below give T cell receptor beta chains drawn from one sample of a study of blood T cells in healthy people across ages. TCRdb recomputed calls from the 5' RACE reads with MiXCR, one row per CDR3 protein. This sample has approximately 790,000 distinct CDR3 sequences, with around 62% found just once. What was sequenced was blood. The receptors were sampled from a man younger than 40 in good health. The CDR3 runs from the conserved cysteine through the conserved F or W. D genes are given only for firm matches.

V	J	D	CDR3
TRBV6-1	TRBJ1-6	TRBD1	CASSATGTGGSYNSPLHF
TRBV20-1	TRBJ1-5	TRBD1	CSALQGQPQHF
TRBV9	TRBJ2-7	TRBD2	CASSPRGRESYEQYF
TRBV6-5	TRBJ2-7	.	CASSLGTYSSYEQYF
TRBV11-2	TRBJ1-2	.	CASSLGPARRVGYGYIF
TRBV29-1	TRBJ1-2	.	CSVEMRGDYGYTF
TRBV5-1	TRBJ1-4	TRBD1	CAGSLGQANEKLFF
TRBV7-2	TRBJ2-1	TRBD2	CASSVSSGGAYDEQFF
TRBV11-2	TRBJ2-1	.	CASSLVQLNEQFF
TRBV7-2	TRBJ2-3	.	CASSYLLGTDTQYF
TRBV6-2/TRBV6-3	TRBJ2-3	.	CASSQGFLSTDTQYF
TRBV9	TRBJ2-1	.	CTSSVGYNEQFF
TRBV3-1	TRBJ1-3	.	CASISGRGNTIYF
TRBV4-2	TRBJ2-2	TRBD2	CASSPRGLAGGYGTGELFF
TRBV12-3/TRBV12-4	TRBJ2-3	.	CATLTSGGDTDTQYF
TRBV6-2/TRBV6-3	TRBJ1-6	.	CASAPGRLQTRVTLHF
TRBV6-1	TRBJ2-3	.	CASAYRYSRTDTQYF
TRBV10-2	TRBJ2-6	TRBD2	CASGGDSGANVLTF
TRBV6-2/TRBV6-3	TRBJ1-6	.	CASSRQRALHF
TRBV9	TRBJ2-1	TRBD2	CASSVRLAGTYNEQFF
TRBV7-9	TRBJ2-3	.	CASSRRSGRTDTQYF
TRBV7-9	TRBJ2-1	TRBD1	CASSRTGGSHNEQFF
TRBV12-3/TRBV12-4	TRBJ1-4	TRBD1	CASSPGTGWQEKLFF
TRBV27	TRBJ1-4	TRBD1	CASSFQGGSIEKLFF
TRBV6-5	TRBJ2-7	.	CASSEFPSYEQYF
TRBV2	TRBJ1-2	TRBD1	CASSTTGGAGFGYTF